This TCR beta chain was found in a study of T cells of healthy individuals. In TCRdb, the 5' RACE reads were re-called with MiXCR into one record per CDR3 protein. The table lists tens of thousands of distinct CDR3 sequences, roughly 15% of them singletons. Trimming shortened V by 1 base and J by 4 bases, and 13 bases separated the two germline ends. The CDR3 extends over 15 amino acids. Germline CDR1 reads SGHRS; CDR2 reads YFSETQ. The J gene is TRBJ2-3, the V gene TRBV5-1, with D possibly TRBD2 on 6 matching bases. The TCR originated in a human donor in good health. The CDR3 sequence: CASSLMGPGADTQYF. The CDR3 DNA reads TGCGCCAGCAGCTTGATGGGACCGGGGGCAGATACGCAGTATTTT.